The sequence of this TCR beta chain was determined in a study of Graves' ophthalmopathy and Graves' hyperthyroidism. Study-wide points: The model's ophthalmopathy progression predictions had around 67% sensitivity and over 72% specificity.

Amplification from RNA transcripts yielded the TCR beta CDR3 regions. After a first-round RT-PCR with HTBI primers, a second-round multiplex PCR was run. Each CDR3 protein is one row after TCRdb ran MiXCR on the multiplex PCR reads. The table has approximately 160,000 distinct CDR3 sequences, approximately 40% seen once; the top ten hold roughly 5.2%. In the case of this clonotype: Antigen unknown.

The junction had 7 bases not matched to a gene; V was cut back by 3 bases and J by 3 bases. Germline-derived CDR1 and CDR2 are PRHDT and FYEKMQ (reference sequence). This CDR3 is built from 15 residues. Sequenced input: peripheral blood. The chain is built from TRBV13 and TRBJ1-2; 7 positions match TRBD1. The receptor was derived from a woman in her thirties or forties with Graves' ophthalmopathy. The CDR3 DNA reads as TGTGCCAGCAGCTTTAGGGGGCGATTTGACTATGGCTACACCTTC. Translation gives CASSFRGRFDYGYTF.